This T cell receptor beta chain was obtained from a study of cytomegalovirus exposure and HLA in healthy donors. Findings and caveats of the study: Sequencing depth across donors, presence/absence analyses assumed, was roughly uniform. The CMV antigen specificity of a few CMV-associated chains was confirmed through in vitro analysis.

This clone came up a few times. The antigen remains undetermined. The junction departs from germline at one end; a sequencing error may be responsible. It was with 60 Vbeta and 13 Jbeta primers that the PCR ran. The assay was immunoSEQ multiplex PCR, and TCRdb's table has in-frame clones only and misses some. The table includes some 150,000 clones, 72% detected once. Germline V gene sequence: CDR1 SGHNT, CDR2 YYREEE (reference sequence). The CDR3 totals 13 residues. The rearrangement joins TRBV5-4 to TRBJ1-1; perhaps TRBD1 as D (5 bases). Sequencing was carried out using PBMCs. This TCR derives from a man over 45 in good health and CMV-seropositive. In DNA, the CDR3 is TGTGCCAGCACCTTGCAGGGGAACACTGAAGCTTTCTTT. Amino acid sequence: CASTLQGNTEAFF. Full variable domain (missing parts from reference TRBV5-4 and TRBJ1-1): ETGVTQSPTHLIKTRGQQVTLRCSSQSGHNTVSWYQQALGQGPQFIFQYYREEENGRGNFPPRFSGLQFPNYSSELNVNALELDDSALYLCASTLQGNTEAFFGQGTRLTVV.